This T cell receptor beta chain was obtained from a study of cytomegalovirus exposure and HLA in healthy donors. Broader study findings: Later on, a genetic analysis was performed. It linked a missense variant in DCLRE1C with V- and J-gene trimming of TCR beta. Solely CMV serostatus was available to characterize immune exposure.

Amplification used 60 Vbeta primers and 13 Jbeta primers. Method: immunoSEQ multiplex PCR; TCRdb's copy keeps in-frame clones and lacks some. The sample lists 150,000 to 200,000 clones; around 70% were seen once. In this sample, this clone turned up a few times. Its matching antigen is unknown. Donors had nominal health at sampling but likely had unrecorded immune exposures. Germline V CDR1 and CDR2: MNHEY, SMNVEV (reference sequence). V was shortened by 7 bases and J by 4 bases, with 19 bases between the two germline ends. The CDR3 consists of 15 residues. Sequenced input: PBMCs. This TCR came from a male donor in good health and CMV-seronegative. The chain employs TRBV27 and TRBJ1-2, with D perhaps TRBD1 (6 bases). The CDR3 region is CASKKAGVWGYGYTF. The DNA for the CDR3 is TGTGCCAGCAAGAAAGCAGGGGTTTGGGGCTATGGCTACACCTTC.